The entry that follows covers one TCR beta chain sequence. The data are from a study of blood T cell repertoires in COVID-19. Trimming left V 2 bases short and J 4 bases short, with 16 bases between. Looked up from germline, CDR1 is SGHDT and CDR2 is YYEEEE. This CDR3 contains 15 residues. Profiled with immunoSEQ multiplex PCR; TCRdb holds only in-frame clones, not every one. The data hold about 190,000 clones, with around 85% observed a single time. The chain joins TRBV5-6 to TRBJ2-7; D not resolved. The sequence derives from a woman in her twenties or thirties who had recovered from COVID-19. The sequenced sample was PBMCs or T cells enriched from blood (not recorded which). The CDR3 bases are TGTGCCAGCAGCTTTAATAGCTGGAATGAGTACGAGCAGTACTTC. Translating it yields CASSFNSWNEYEQYF.